These T cell receptor beta chains were read from a single sample in a study of T cells in Graves' hyperthyroidism and ophthalmopathy. One entry per CDR3 protein, called by TCRdb with MiXCR from the multiplex PCR reads. The sample consists of 550,000 to 650,000 distinct CDR3 sequences, around 14% of them appearing once. Sequenced sample: blood. Receptors were obtained from a woman aged 30 to 39 with Graves' hyperthyroidism that later progressed to Graves' ophthalmopathy. Both conserved end residues are part of each CDR3.

TRBJ2-5 15 TRBV6-1 CASRTSGSLQETQYF
TRBJ2-7 16 TRBV19 CASSPRTSGSTSEQYF
TRBJ2-3 16 TRBV3-1 CASRLGFSGGVDTQYF
TRBJ2-3 17 TRBV4-1 CASSQWDRGSGTDTQYF
TRBJ1-5 16 TRBV3-1 CASYTGGWNSNQPQHF
TRBJ2-3 14 TRBV10-3 CASGLAGTSDTQYF
TRBJ2-1 13 TRBV11-2 CASSFDRDAEQFF
TRBJ2-7 17 TRBV4-3 CASSQGWTSGLPYEQYF
TRBJ2-1 11 TRBV28 CASKSYYEQFF
TRBJ2-2 14 TRBV6-1 CASRRQGNTGELFF
TRBJ2-1 18 TRBV27 CASSFWGGGGLDSNEQFF
TRBJ2-5 15 TRBV27 CASSLAGGNQETQYF
TRBJ1-2 18 TRBV28 CASSSSTGTGGGRYGYTF
TRBJ2-5 14 TRBV4-2 CASSPFSSQETQYF
TRBJ2-5 15 TRBV6-1 CASSEGAGAVETQYF
TRBJ2-2 16 TRBV19 CASSIGGRGVTGELFF
TRBJ1-1 14 TRBV6-1 CASSPGPPGAEAFF
TRBJ2-3 13 TRBV6-1 CASLAGVTDTQYF
TRBJ1-5 15 TRBV28 CASSSGGMNNQPQHF
TRBJ1-5 15 TRBV9 CASSTSPQSNQPQHF
TRBJ1-2 13 TRBV12-3/TRBV12-4 CASRDSPNYGYTF
TRBJ1-1 13 TRBV6-1 CASSTPRGTVTFF
TRBJ2-5 12 TRBV20-1 CSATPPGLTEHF
TRBJ1-2 12 TRBV29-1 CSVSGTGDGYTF
TRBJ2-7 15 TRBV5-1 CASSLSQGAVEEQYF
TRBJ1-2 16 TRBV5-5 CASSWGQGVINYGYTF
TRBJ2-7 14 TRBV19 CASSLRQGFYEQYF
TRBJ2-1 15 TRBV5-1 CASTSGLAGRNEQFF
TRBJ2-7 15 TRBV6-1 CASRNRDRGIYEQYF
TRBJ2-7 16 TRBV25-1 CASSEPGRGSSYEQYF
TRBJ2-3 14 TRBV18 CASSPGQGADTQYF
TRBJ1-1 15 TRBV6-1 CASSERALGGSEAFF
TRBJ1-3 18 TRBV4-1 CASSHPSARRLIGNTIYF
TRBJ2-2 16 TRBV9 CASSLSGRADTGELFF
TRBJ1-2 14 TRBV2 CASSEDRGSSSYTF
TRBJ2-2 16 TRBV27 CASSLGLAGGTRELFF
TRBJ2-1 15 TRBV27 CASSSGAKSYNEQFF
TRBJ2-7 16 TRBV6-1 CASSRGLAGDGYEQYF
TRBJ1-2 13 TRBV12-3/TRBV12-4 CASSPTSNYGYTF
TRBJ2-3 16 TRBV9 CASSTSSGRAADTQYF
TRBJ2-3 15 TRBV29-1 CSVEKVFGGTDTQYF
TRBJ1-2 15 TRBV4-1 CASSQPRQGRNGYTF
TRBJ2-2 12 TRBV6-1 CASSGMVGELFF
TRBJ1-1 15 TRBV7-8 CASSLDLGGMTEASF
TRBJ1-4 16 TRBV14 CASSPRDVATNEKLFF
TRBJ2-5 13 TRBV27 CASKPTAAETQYF
TRBJ2-6 14 TRBV27 CASTSDSGANVLTF
TRBJ1-4 14 TRBV10-3 CAISERQGNEKLFF
TRBJ2-5 15 TRBV25-1 CASSAMGGAGETQYF
TRBJ2-5 18 TRBV19 CASSNPGTGIGRAETQYF
TRBJ2-7 14 TRBV20-1 CSARAVQGAYEQYF
TRBJ1-5 18 TRBV20-1 CSARDSRNFPASNQPQHF
TRBJ1-2 18 TRBV19 CASSDRRDIVKSNYGYTF
TRBJ2-5 14 TRBV20-1 CSAEALAFQETQYF
TRBJ2-1 15 TRBV5-1 CASSLRGVTYNEQFF
TRBJ2-3 14 TRBV27 CASSPDYSTDTQYF
TRBJ2-7 16 TRBV9 CASSVEDLLNPYEQYF